A single sample gave rise to the 19 T cell receptor beta chains below, sequenced in a study of cytomegalovirus exposure and HLA in healthy donors. PCR employed 60 Vbeta and 13 Jbeta primers. Profiling relied on immunoSEQ multiplex PCR, and the TCRdb table lists in-frame clones only, not all of them. The sample lists tens of thousands of clones; about four fifths were seen once. Sequencing used PBMCs. All receptors derive from a man in his forties or fifties in good health and CMV-seropositive.

The V call is TRBV7-2, the J call TRBJ1-2; D might be TRBD1 (5 bases). The CDR3 totals 16 residues. CDR1 and CDR2 from the germline V gene are SGHTA and FQGNSA. V was trimmed by 5 bases and J by 2 bases, leaving 18 bases between them. This chain's CDR3 is CASSPSRQTSNYGYTF. The CDR3 region has the DNA TGTGCCAGCAGCCCATCCCGACAGACCTCGAACTATGGCTACACCTTC.

This rearrangement joins TRBV10-2 to TRBJ2-7; weak D call: TRBD2 (5 bases). The CDR3 has 12 amino acids. In germline, CDR1 is WSHSY, CDR2 SAAADI. V lost 8 bases and J lost 3, with 11 bases in between. Here the CDR3 DNA reads TGCGCCAGCCGAGGGAGATTCTACGAGCAGTACTTC. It codes for CASRGRFYEQYF.

The J gene is TRBJ2-7, the V gene TRBV19, with 11 positions matching TRBD2. CDR3 length: 15 amino acids. V lost 3 bases to trimming and J lost 2 bases; unmatched junction nucleotides: 3. Germline V CDR1 and CDR2: LNHDA, SQIVND (reference sequence). DNA for the CDR3: TGTGCCAGTAGTATGGGACTAGCGGTAACCTACGAGCAGTACTTC. Translation: CASSMGLAVTYEQYF.

V usage is TRBV10-3 and J usage is TRBJ1-5, with D possibly matching TRBD1 (6 bases). Looked up from germline, CDR1 is ENHRY and CDR2 is SYGVKD. V lost 3 bases, J lost 6 bases, and 15 bases lay in between. The CDR3 runs to 15 residues. The CDR3 protein is CAISDPGGRGQPQHF. The CDR3 DNA sequence: TGTGCCATCAGTGACCCGGGGGGCAGGGGTCAGCCCCAGCATTTT.

The chain employs TRBV18 and TRBJ2-7, with 10 bases that match TRBD2. The CDR3 extends over 15 amino acids. J was trimmed by 6 bases and V by 4 bases; bases with no gene match: 9. The germline V gene has CDR1 KGHSH and CDR2 LQKENI. CDR3 sequence reads: CASSQAGLADTEQYF. As DNA, the CDR3 is TGTGCCAGCTCACAAGCTGGACTAGCGGATACCGAGCAGTACTTC. The complete variable domain, with remaining parts taken from reference TRBV18 and TRBJ2-7, reads NAGVMQNPRHLVRRRGQEARLRCSPMKGHSHVYWYRQLPEEGLKFMVYLQKENIIDESGMPKERFSAEFPKEGPSILRIQQVVRGDSAAYFCASSQAGLADTEQYFGPGTRLTVT.

A remark on this clone: One junction end does not reproduce the germline sequence, and a read error may be involved. The chain employs TRBV7-7 and TRBJ2-5, with 9 nucleotides matching TRBD1. The CDR3 runs 16 residues. CDR1 SSHAT and CDR2 FNYEAQ come from the germline V gene (reference sequence). The CDR3 DNA sequence: TGTGCTAGCAGCTTAGGTTCAATTGGACAGGGGATGGCCCAGTACTTC. This gives the protein CASSLGSIGQGMAQYF.

V gene TRBV4-1 combines with J gene TRBJ1-5; 8 bases agree with TRBD1. The CDR3 covers 15 residues. J was trimmed by 11 bases and V by 1 base; bases with no gene match: 10. Per the germline V gene, CDR1 is MGHRA and CDR2 is YSYEKL. The CDR3 region is CASSQVGTGDESQHF. DNA for the CDR3: TGCGCCAGCAGCCAAGTGGGGACAGGCGACGAGTCCCAGCATTTT.

A few counts support this clone. A read error likely explains this, since a far larger clone differs by one base. The chain uses TRBV7-9 and TRBJ2-7; 11 bases are shared with TRBD2. The junction had 6 bases not matched to a gene; V was cut back by 5 bases and J by 12 bases. Per the germline V gene, CDR1 is SEHNR and CDR2 is FQNEAQ (reference sequence). The CDR3 is 12 residues long. The DNA for the CDR3 is TGTGCCAGCAGCCCCCGGACTAGCGGGCCGTACTTC. It is translated as CASSPRTSGPYF.

V gene TRBV10-3 combines with J gene TRBJ1-4; unclear D gene. Trimming took off 4 bases at V and 4 bases at J, with 7 bases between the two ends. Germline CDR1 ENHRY, CDR2 SYGVKD. The CDR3 length is 13 residues. This CDR3 is CAISVENNEKLFF. In DNA, the CDR3 is TGTGCCATCAGTGTGGAGAATAATGAAAAACTGTTTTTT.

This clone turned up a few times. This chain connects TRBV12-5 to TRBJ1-3, with no clear D. The CDR3 runs 13 residues. V gave up 4 bases and J gave up 0 bases, with 4 bases separating them. Germline assignment: CDR1 LGHNT and CDR2 FRNRAP. The CDR3 is CASGSLSGNTIYF. The CDR3, as DNA: TGTGCTAGTGGTTCACTCTCTGGAAACACCATATATTTT.

The chain is built from TRBV20-1 and TRBJ2-5; D perhaps matches TRBD2 (6 bases). The J call may be mistaken, given a closer DNA end match to TRBJ2-7. Germline V gene lookup returns CDR1 DFQATT and CDR2 SNEGSKA (reference sequence). The CDR3 loop spans 11 amino acids. The CDR3 nucleotides read TGCAGTGCCGCCGCGGGGATCGAGCAGTACTTC. Its translation: CSAAAGIEQYF.

The chain has TRBV10-3 and TRBJ2-3, with 8 bases fitting TRBD1. The germline V gene has CDR1 ENHRY and CDR2 SYGVKD. The CDR3 loop spans 18 amino acids. V dropped 6 bases and J dropped 5; count of bases not matched to a gene: 19. CDR3 nucleotide sequence: TGTGCCATCAGGGGGCAGGGGGCGGTCGGACGGATCGTAGATACGCAGTATTTT. Encoded protein: CAIRGQGAVGRIVDTQYF.

V gene TRBV2 combines with J gene TRBJ2-3; D possibly corresponds to TRBD2 (6 bases). The V end was cut by 4 bases, the J end by 5 bases, with 16 bases between. CDR1 is SNHLY, CDR2 FYNNEI, per germline. This CDR3 comprises 15 residues. CDR3 sequence reads: CASSGRRVEGDTQYF. CDR3 bases: TGTGCCAGCAGTGGCAGGAGGGTAGAGGGAGATACGCAGTATTTT.

The chain combines TRBV6-1 with TRBJ1-1; D is unresolved. CDR1 is MNHNS and CDR2 is SASEGT in the germline V gene. This CDR3 is 15 amino acids long. Trimming took off 3 bases at V and 1 base at J, with 12 bases between the two ends. In DNA form, the CDR3 reads TGTGCCAGCAGTGAGGGAGCGGGTTGGAACACTGAAGCTTTCTTT. This encodes CASSEGAGWNTEAFF.

The V call is TRBV2, the J call TRBJ2-1; 9 positions agree with TRBD2. The germline CDR1 and CDR2 sequences are SNHLY and FYNNEI. This CDR3 is 14 amino acids long. With 3 bases clipped from V and 10 bases from J, the junction kept 7 bases outside the gene matches. The CDR3 DNA is TGTGCCAGCAGTGATGGCGGGAGGGAGGGCGAGCAGTTCTTC. It specifies CASSDGGREGEQFF.

The chain couples TRBV11-2 to TRBJ2-1; 11 positions agree with TRBD2. Germline loops: CDR1 SGHAT, CDR2 FQNNGV. With 6 bases clipped from V and 2 bases from J, the junction kept 6 bases outside the gene matches. The CDR3 is made up of 16 amino acids. The CDR3 loop reads CASREILAGAYNEQFF. The DNA for the CDR3 is TGTGCCAGCAGAGAGATACTAGCGGGAGCCTACAATGAGCAGTTCTTC.

The rearrangement uses TRBV18 and TRBJ2-5; D is perhaps TRBD2 (5 bases). Trimming shortened V by 3 bases and J by 10 bases, and 12 bases separated the two germline ends. The CDR3 covers 12 residues. The V gene's germline CDR1 is KGHSH and CDR2 LQKENI. The CDR3 bases are TGTGCCAGCTCACCTGGACTTGCCGACCAGTACTTC. It yields the protein CASSPGLADQYF.

The chain recombines TRBV19 with TRBJ1-2; TRBD1 aligns across 10 bases. Unmatched junction bases numbered 2, after V lost 5 bases and J lost 5 bases. Per the germline V gene, CDR1 is LNHDA and CDR2 is SQIVND (reference sequence). The CDR3 loop spans 13 amino acids. In DNA, the CDR3 is TGTGCCAGTAGTCCGGGACAGGGGTATGGCTACACCTTC. Translating gives CASSPGQGYGYTF.

This clone was found a few times. The chain carries TRBV6-5 and TRBJ1-5; TRBD1 might be the D (5 bases). Deletions cut 6 bases from V and 0 bases from J, with 9 bases between. In germline, CDR1 is MNHEY, CDR2 SVGAGI. CDR3 length equals 14 residues. The CDR3 here is CASSQGGSNQPQHF. The CDR3 DNA reads as TGTGCCAGCAGCCAGGGAGGTAGCAATCAGCCCCAGCATTTT.